These T cell receptor beta chains were read from a single sample in a study of Graves' ophthalmopathy and Graves' hyperthyroidism. Each CDR3 protein is one row after TCRdb ran MiXCR on the multiplex PCR reads. The data show 900,000 to 1,200,000 distinct CDR3 sequences, less than 45% seen once. The sequenced sample was peripheral blood or thyroid tissue (not recorded which). These receptors all stem from an adult man with Graves' hyperthyroidism. Both conserved end residues are part of each CDR3. Each record gives: V gene, J gene, clone size, CDR3 length, D gene, CDR3 protein, CDR3 DNA. The D gene is left open where the match is weak. Clone size is not always given. Where it is, it says once, few, many or a class for expanded clones.

V gene: TRBV4-3
J gene: TRBJ1-4
clone size: .
CDR3 length: 16
D gene: .
CDR3 protein: CTSSHGRQGRNEKLFF
CDR3 DNA: TGCACCAGCAGCCACGGTAGGCAGGGACGGAATGAAAAACTGTTTTTT

V gene: TRBV29-1
J gene: TRBJ2-2
clone size: many
CDR3 length: 15
D gene: TRBD2
CDR3 protein: CSVGLAGTNTGELFF
CDR3 DNA: TGCAGCGTAGGACTAGCGGGGACGAACACCGGGGAGCTGTTTTTT

V gene: TRBV6-5
J gene: TRBJ2-7
clone size: .
CDR3 length: 13
D gene: .
CDR3 protein: CASTSGRMYEQYF
CDR3 DNA: TGTGCCAGCACGAGCGGAAGGATGTACGAGCAGTACTTC

V gene: TRBV15
J gene: TRBJ1-6
clone size: .
CDR3 length: 12
D gene: .
CDR3 protein: CATCRRGTPLHF
CDR3 DNA: TGTGCCACCTGCCGTCGGGGGACACCCCTCCACTTT

V gene: TRBV7-9
J gene: TRBJ2-2
clone size: once
CDR3 length: 17
D gene: TRBD1
CDR3 protein: CASSSTGGGQGTGELFF
CDR3 DNA: TGTGCCAGCAGCTCGACTGGTGGGGGACAGGGCACCGGGGAGCTGTTTTTT

V gene: TRBV2
J gene: TRBJ2-7
clone size: .
CDR3 length: 13
D gene: .
CDR3 protein: CASSEALPGEQYF
CDR3 DNA: TGTGCCAGCAGTGAAGCGCTTCCGGGCGAGCAGTACTTC

V gene: TRBV25-1
J gene: TRBJ2-7
clone size: many
CDR3 length: 18
D gene: TRBD1
CDR3 protein: CASSSNRPNRGSAYEQYF
CDR3 DNA: TGTGCCAGCAGCTCTAATAGACCCAACAGGGGCAGTGCCTACGAGCAGTACTTC

V gene: TRBV12-3/TRBV12-4
J gene: TRBJ2-5
clone size: many
CDR3 length: 15
D gene: .
CDR3 protein: CASSPSDRMQETQYF
CDR3 DNA: TGTGCCAGCAGTCCTAGTGACAGGATGCAAGAGACCCAGTACTTC

V gene: TRBV20-1
J gene: TRBJ1-5
clone size: many
CDR3 length: 14
D gene: TRBD1
CDR3 protein: CSASSTGGNQPQHF
CDR3 DNA: TGCAGTGCTAGTTCGACAGGGGGTAATCAGCCCCAGCATTTT

V gene: TRBV24-1
J gene: TRBJ1-2
clone size: many
CDR3 length: 13
D gene: .
CDR3 protein: CATSDTNYDGYTF
CDR3 DNA: TGTGCCACCAGTGACACCAACTACGATGGCTACACCTTC

V gene: TRBV3-1
J gene: TRBJ1-1
clone size: .
CDR3 length: 16
D gene: .
CDR3 protein: CASSPMLGAGNTEAFF
CDR3 DNA: TGTGCCAGCAGCCCGATGTTAGGGGCAGGGAACACTGAAGCTTTCTTT

V gene: TRBV15
J gene: TRBJ1-1
clone size: .
CDR3 length: 16
D gene: .
CDR3 protein: CATSKRTAGFGTEAFF
CDR3 DNA: TGTGCCACCAGCAAGAGGACGGCGGGGTTCGGCACTGAAGCTTTCTTT

V gene: TRBV5-1
J gene: TRBJ2-6
clone size: .
CDR3 length: 16
D gene: TRBD2
CDR3 protein: CASSFAGRAGANVLTF
CDR3 DNA: TGCGCCAGCAGCTTTGCAGGGAGGGCTGGGGCCAACGTCCTGACTTTC

V gene: TRBV20-1
J gene: TRBJ1-5
clone size: many
CDR3 length: 11
D gene: .
CDR3 protein: CSAMKGGPQHF
CDR3 DNA: TGCAGTGCTATGAAGGGTGGGCCCCAGCATTTT

V gene: TRBV11-2
J gene: TRBJ1-5
clone size: few
CDR3 length: 14
D gene: TRBD1
CDR3 protein: CASSWGQGSQPQHF
CDR3 DNA: TGTGCCAGCAGTTGGGGACAGGGATCTCAGCCCCAGCATTTT

V gene: TRBV11-2
J gene: TRBJ1-2
clone size: .
CDR3 length: 18
D gene: TRBD1
CDR3 protein: CASSPRQGLVGRDYGHTF
CDR3 DNA: TGTGCCAGCAGCCCACGACAGGGATTGGTCGGCAGGGACTATGGCCACACCTTC

V gene: TRBV20-1
J gene: TRBJ1-1
clone size: .
CDR3 length: 14
D gene: TRBD1
CDR3 protein: CSAVRGRGDTEAFF
CDR3 DNA: TGCAGTGCTGTGAGGGGGCGAGGAGACACTGAAGCTTTCTTT

V gene: TRBV18
J gene: TRBJ1-2
clone size: many
CDR3 length: 14
D gene: .
CDR3 protein: CASSLDGSNYGYTF
CDR3 DNA: TGTGCCAGCTCATTGGACGGATCTAACTATGGCTACACCTTC

V gene: TRBV7-3
J gene: TRBJ1-2
clone size: few
CDR3 length: 11
D gene: .
CDR3 protein: CASSLVVGYTF
CDR3 DNA: TGTGCCAGCAGCTTAGTCGTTGGCTACACCTTC

V gene: TRBV29-1
J gene: TRBJ2-7
clone size: many
CDR3 length: 12
D gene: .
CDR3 protein: CSVESDDYEQYF
CDR3 DNA: TGCAGCGTTGAAAGCGACGATTACGAGCAGTACTTC

V gene: TRBV25-1
J gene: TRBJ2-2
clone size: many
CDR3 length: 15
D gene: .
CDR3 protein: CASSEMIANTGELFF
CDR3 DNA: TGTGCCAGCAGTGAAATGATAGCGAACACCGGGGAGCTGTTTTTT

V gene: TRBV2
J gene: TRBJ1-5
clone size: .
CDR3 length: 15
D gene: .
CDR3 protein: CASTSRAGDNQPQHF
CDR3 DNA: TGTGCCAGCACCAGCAGGGCGGGAGACAATCAGCCCCAGCATTTT

V gene: TRBV29-1
J gene: TRBJ1-5
clone size: .
CDR3 length: 12
D gene: .
CDR3 protein: CSRGDSNQPQHF
CDR3 DNA: TGCAGCCGTGGCGATAGCAATCAGCCCCAGCATTTT

V gene: TRBV28
J gene: TRBJ1-2
clone size: .
CDR3 length: 13
D gene: .
CDR3 protein: CASSPPRLYGYTF
CDR3 DNA: TGTGCCAGCAGTCCCCCTAGATTGTATGGCTACACCTTC

V gene: TRBV11-2
J gene: TRBJ2-7
clone size: few
CDR3 length: 16
D gene: TRBD1
CDR3 protein: CASSQVGATGRSEQYF
CDR3 DNA: TGTGCCAGCAGCCAAGTTGGTGCGACAGGGCGCAGCGAGCAGTACTTC

V gene: TRBV7-2
J gene: TRBJ1-3
clone size: .
CDR3 length: 15
D gene: .
CDR3 protein: CASIPGQSSGNTIYF
CDR3 DNA: TGTGCCAGTATACCCGGGCAGAGCTCTGGAAACACCATATATTTT

V gene: TRBV30
J gene: TRBJ1-1
clone size: few
CDR3 length: 11
D gene: .
CDR3 protein: CAWFRITEAFF
CDR3 DNA: TGTGCCTGGTTTAGAATAACTGAAGCTTTCTTT

V gene: TRBV25-1
J gene: TRBJ1-1
clone size: once
CDR3 length: 18
D gene: .
CDR3 protein: CACSALPGHKFSRAEAFF
CDR3 DNA: TGTGCCTGCAGTGCTCTCCCGGGACACAAGTTCTCACGGGCTGAAGCTTTCTTT

V gene: TRBV18
J gene: TRBJ1-2
clone size: few
CDR3 length: 14
D gene: TRBD1
CDR3 protein: CASSPDRGNYGYTF
CDR3 DNA: TGTGCCAGCTCACCTGACAGGGGAAACTATGGCTACACCTTC

V gene: TRBV19
J gene: TRBJ1-5
clone size: many
CDR3 length: 16
D gene: .
CDR3 protein: CASNPLGVGGNQPQHF
CDR3 DNA: TGTGCCAGTAACCCTTTGGGGGTTGGGGGCAATCAGCCCCAGCATTTT

V gene: TRBV29-1
J gene: TRBJ1-5
clone size: many
CDR3 length: 13
D gene: .
CDR3 protein: CSVGARANQPQHF
CDR3 DNA: TGCAGCGTTGGTGCCAGGGCAAATCAGCCCCAGCATTTT

V gene: TRBV24-1
J gene: TRBJ1-2
clone size: .
CDR3 length: 15
D gene: .
CDR3 protein: CASSPPGQPNYGYTF
CDR3 DNA: TGTGCCAGCTCACCACCCGGGCAGCCGAACTATGGCTACACCTTC

V gene: TRBV10-1
J gene: TRBJ1-4
clone size: many
CDR3 length: 15
D gene: TRBD1
CDR3 protein: CANRDRSRGHEKLFF
CDR3 DNA: TGCGCCAACCGGGACAGGAGTAGGGGGCATGAAAAACTGTTTTTT

V gene: TRBV20-1
J gene: TRBJ2-2
clone size: .
CDR3 length: 17
D gene: .
CDR3 protein: CSARDLGGPPDTGELFF
CDR3 DNA: TGCAGTGCTAGAGATCTCGGGGGGCCCCCGGACACCGGGGAGCTGTTTTTT

V gene: TRBV5-1
J gene: TRBJ1-6
clone size: .
CDR3 length: 16
D gene: .
CDR3 protein: CASSLDPGQRDASLHF
CDR3 DNA: TGCGCCAGCAGCTTGGATCCGGGACAACGTGATGCGTCCCTCCACTTT

V gene: TRBV9
J gene: TRBJ1-6
clone size: .
CDR3 length: 16
D gene: TRBD1
CDR3 protein: CASSVGPGQENSPLHF
CDR3 DNA: TGTGCCAGCAGCGTAGGTCCGGGACAGGAAAATTCACCCCTCCACTTT

V gene: TRBV15
J gene: TRBJ2-3
clone size: .
CDR3 length: 15
D gene: .
CDR3 protein: CATSKGDRSTDTQYF
CDR3 DNA: TGTGCCACCAGCAAAGGCGATAGGAGCACAGATACGCAGTATTTT

V gene: TRBV7-2
J gene: TRBJ1-2
clone size: many
CDR3 length: 16
D gene: .
CDR3 protein: CASSLDPGRRIYGYTF
CDR3 DNA: TGTGCCAGCAGCTTGGATCCCGGACGGCGGATCTATGGCTACACCTTC

V gene: TRBV25-1
J gene: TRBJ2-5
clone size: .
CDR3 length: 12
D gene: .
CDR3 protein: CAQGRGRETQYF
CDR3 DNA: TGTGCCCAGGGGCGGGGTCGAGAGACCCAGTACTTC

V gene: TRBV29-1
J gene: TRBJ2-1
clone size: .
CDR3 length: 13
D gene: TRBD2
CDR3 protein: CSVAASGGYEQFF
CDR3 DNA: TGCAGCGTTGCGGCTAGCGGGGGGTATGAGCAGTTCTTC

V gene: TRBV5-6
J gene: TRBJ2-6
clone size: many
CDR3 length: 18
D gene: .
CDR3 protein: CASSSYRFRYSGANVLTF
CDR3 DNA: TGTGCCAGCAGCTCATACAGGTTCCGATACTCTGGGGCCAACGTCCTGACTTTC

V gene: TRBV20-1
J gene: TRBJ1-5
clone size: many
CDR3 length: 16
D gene: TRBD1
CDR3 protein: CSARRQGRGGNQPQHF
CDR3 DNA: TGCAGTGCTAGAAGACAGGGCCGAGGTGGCAATCAGCCCCAGCATTTT

V gene: TRBV5-1
J gene: TRBJ1-4
clone size: few
CDR3 length: 15
D gene: .
CDR3 protein: CASSADGQANEKLFF
CDR3 DNA: TGCGCCAGCAGCGCCGATGGGCAGGCTAATGAAAAACTGTTTTTT

V gene: TRBV15
J gene: TRBJ1-5
clone size: many
CDR3 length: 13
D gene: .
CDR3 protein: CATSAWARQPQHF
CDR3 DNA: TGTGCCACCAGCGCCTGGGCTCGCCAGCCCCAGCATTTT

V gene: TRBV7-2
J gene: TRBJ1-6
clone size: many
CDR3 length: 16
D gene: .
CDR3 protein: CASSSKLSSYNSPLHF
CDR3 DNA: TGTGCCAGCAGCTCGAAGCTGAGCTCCTATAATTCACCCCTCCACTTT

V gene: TRBV5-4
J gene: TRBJ2-7
clone size: few
CDR3 length: 15
D gene: TRBD1
CDR3 protein: CASIHETGDDYEQYF
CDR3 DNA: TGTGCCAGCATACATGAGACAGGGGACGACTACGAGCAGTACTTC

V gene: TRBV7-2
J gene: TRBJ2-7
clone size: .
CDR3 length: 16
D gene: TRBD1
CDR3 protein: CASSWGGDRGFYEQYF
CDR3 DNA: TGTGCCAGCAGCTGGGGGGGGGACAGGGGTTTCTACGAGCAGTACTTC

V gene: TRBV10-3
J gene: TRBJ1-3
clone size: many
CDR3 length: 16
D gene: .
CDR3 protein: CAISDPGRGTPDTIYF
CDR3 DNA: TGTGCCATCAGTGATCCCGGGAGAGGAACCCCGGACACCATATATTTT

V gene: TRBV7-2
J gene: TRBJ1-5
clone size: .
CDR3 length: 16
D gene: .
CDR3 protein: CASSLSRHTGNQPQHF
CDR3 DNA: TGTGCCAGCAGCTTAAGTAGACACACGGGCAATCAGCCCCAGCATTTT

V gene: TRBV10-2
J gene: TRBJ2-7
clone size: .
CDR3 length: 15
D gene: TRBD2
CDR3 protein: CASSAGLAGAGEQYF
CDR3 DNA: TGCGCCAGCAGTGCCGGACTAGCGGGAGCAGGGGAGCAGTACTTC

V gene: TRBV29-1
J gene: TRBJ1-2
clone size: .
CDR3 length: 14
D gene: .
CDR3 protein: CSVEDRGVGYGYTF
CDR3 DNA: TGCAGCGTTGAAGATCGGGGGGTGGGCTATGGCTACACCTTC